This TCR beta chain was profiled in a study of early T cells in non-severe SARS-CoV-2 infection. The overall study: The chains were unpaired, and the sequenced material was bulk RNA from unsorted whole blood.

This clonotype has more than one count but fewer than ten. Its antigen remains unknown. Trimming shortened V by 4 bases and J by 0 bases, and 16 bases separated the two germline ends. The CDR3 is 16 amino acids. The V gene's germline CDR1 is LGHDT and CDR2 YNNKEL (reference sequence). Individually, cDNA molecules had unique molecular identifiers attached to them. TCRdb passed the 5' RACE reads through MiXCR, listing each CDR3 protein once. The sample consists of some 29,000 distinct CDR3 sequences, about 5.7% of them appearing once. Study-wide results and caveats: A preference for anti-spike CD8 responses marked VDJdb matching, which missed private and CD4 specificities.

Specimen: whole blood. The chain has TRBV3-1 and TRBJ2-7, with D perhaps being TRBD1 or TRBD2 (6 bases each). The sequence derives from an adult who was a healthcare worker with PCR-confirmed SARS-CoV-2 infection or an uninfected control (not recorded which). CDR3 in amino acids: CASSRGTPILSYEQYF. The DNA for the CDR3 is TGTGCCAGCAGCCGCGGGACACCCATCCTCTCCTACGAGCAGTACTTC.